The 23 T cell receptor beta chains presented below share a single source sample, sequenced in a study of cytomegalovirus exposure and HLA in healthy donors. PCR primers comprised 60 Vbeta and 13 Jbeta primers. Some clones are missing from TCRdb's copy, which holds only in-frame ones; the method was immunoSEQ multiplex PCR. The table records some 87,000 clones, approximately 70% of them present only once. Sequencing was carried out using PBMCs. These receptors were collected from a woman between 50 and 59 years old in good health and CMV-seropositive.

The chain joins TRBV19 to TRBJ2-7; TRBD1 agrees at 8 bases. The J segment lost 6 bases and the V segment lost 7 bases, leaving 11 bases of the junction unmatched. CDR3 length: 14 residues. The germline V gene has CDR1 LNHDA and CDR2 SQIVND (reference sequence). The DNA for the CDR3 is TGTGCCAGTATTGACGGGACAGGAGGGACCGAGCAGTACTTC. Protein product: CASIDGTGGTEQYF.

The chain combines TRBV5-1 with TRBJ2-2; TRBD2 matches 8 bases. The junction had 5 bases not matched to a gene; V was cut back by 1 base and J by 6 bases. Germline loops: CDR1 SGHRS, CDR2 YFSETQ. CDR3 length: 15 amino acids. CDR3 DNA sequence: TGCGCCAGCAGCTTGACAGCGGGAGTCTCCGGGGAGCTGTTTTTT. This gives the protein CASSLTAGVSGELFF.

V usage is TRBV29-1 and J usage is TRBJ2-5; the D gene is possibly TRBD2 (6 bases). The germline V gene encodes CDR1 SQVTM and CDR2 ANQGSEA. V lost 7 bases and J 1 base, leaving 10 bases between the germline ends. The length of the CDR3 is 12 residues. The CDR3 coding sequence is TGCAGCGCTAAGCGGGTCCAAGAGACCCAGTACTTC. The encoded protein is CSAKRVQETQYF.

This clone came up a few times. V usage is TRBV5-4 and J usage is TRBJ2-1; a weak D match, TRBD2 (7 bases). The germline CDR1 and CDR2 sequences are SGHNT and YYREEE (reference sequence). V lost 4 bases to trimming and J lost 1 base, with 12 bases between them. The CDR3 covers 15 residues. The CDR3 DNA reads TGTGCCAGCAGCCGAGGGGGAGGGTCCTACAATGAGCAGTTCTTC. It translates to CASSRGGGSYNEQFF.

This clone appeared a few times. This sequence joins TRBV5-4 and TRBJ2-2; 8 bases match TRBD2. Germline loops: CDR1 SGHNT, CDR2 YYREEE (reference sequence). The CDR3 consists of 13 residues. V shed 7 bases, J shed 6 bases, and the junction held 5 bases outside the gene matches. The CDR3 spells CASAAGVAGELFF. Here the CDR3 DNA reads TGTGCCAGCGCAGCGGGAGTGGCCGGGGAGCTGTTTTTT.

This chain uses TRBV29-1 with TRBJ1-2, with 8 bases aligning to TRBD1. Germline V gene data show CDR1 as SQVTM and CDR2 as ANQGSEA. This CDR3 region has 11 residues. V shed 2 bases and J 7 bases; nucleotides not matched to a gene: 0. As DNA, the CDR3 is TGCAGCGTTGAACAGGGGGCTGGCTACACCTTC. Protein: CSVEQGAGYTF.

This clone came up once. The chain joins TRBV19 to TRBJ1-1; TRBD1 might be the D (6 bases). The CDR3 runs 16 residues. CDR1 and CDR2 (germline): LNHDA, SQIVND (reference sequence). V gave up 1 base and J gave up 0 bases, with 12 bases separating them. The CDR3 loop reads CASSIGGGLMNTEAFF. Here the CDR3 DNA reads TGTGCCAGTAGTATAGGAGGGGGTCTTATGAACACTGAAGCTTTCTTT.

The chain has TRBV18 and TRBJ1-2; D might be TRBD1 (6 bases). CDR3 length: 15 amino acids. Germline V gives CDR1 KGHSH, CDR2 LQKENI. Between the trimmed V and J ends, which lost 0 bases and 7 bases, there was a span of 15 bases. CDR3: CASSPPFQGQGGYTF. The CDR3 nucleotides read TGTGCCAGCTCACCACCGTTTCAGGGGCAGGGTGGCTACACCTTC.

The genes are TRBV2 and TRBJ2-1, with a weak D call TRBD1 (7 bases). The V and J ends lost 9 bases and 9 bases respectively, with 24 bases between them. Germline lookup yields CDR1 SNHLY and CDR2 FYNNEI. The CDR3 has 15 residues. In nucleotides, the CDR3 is TGTGCCAGTTCCGGAGGGGGCCCCCTTGTGCGTGAGCAGTTCTTC. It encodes CASSGGGPLVREQFF.

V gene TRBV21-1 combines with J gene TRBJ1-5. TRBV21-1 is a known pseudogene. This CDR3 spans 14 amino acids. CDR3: CASSKEPGNQPQHF. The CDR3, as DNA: TGTGCCAGCAGCAAAGAGCCGGGGAATCAGCCCCAGCATTTT.

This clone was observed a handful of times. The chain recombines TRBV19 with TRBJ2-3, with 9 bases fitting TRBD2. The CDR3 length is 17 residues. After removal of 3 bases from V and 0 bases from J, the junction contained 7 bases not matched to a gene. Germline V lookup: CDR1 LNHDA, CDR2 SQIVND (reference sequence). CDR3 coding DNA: TGTGCCAGTAGTATCCGTCTGGCGGGGGGGAGCACAGATACGCAGTATTTT. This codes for CASSIRLAGGSTDTQYF.

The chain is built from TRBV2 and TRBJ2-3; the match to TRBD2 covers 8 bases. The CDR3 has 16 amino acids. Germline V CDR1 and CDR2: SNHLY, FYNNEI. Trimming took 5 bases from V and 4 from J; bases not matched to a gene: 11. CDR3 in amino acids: CASSSESGRTADTQYF. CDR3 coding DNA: TGTGCCAGCAGTTCGGAGAGCGGGAGAACCGCAGATACGCAGTATTTT.

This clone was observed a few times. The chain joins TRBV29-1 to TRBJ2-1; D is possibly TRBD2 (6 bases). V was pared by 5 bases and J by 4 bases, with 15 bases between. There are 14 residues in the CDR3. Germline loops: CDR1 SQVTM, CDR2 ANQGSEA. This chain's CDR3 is CSVSKGGTYNEQFF. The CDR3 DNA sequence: TGCAGCGTTTCTAAAGGCGGGACTTACAATGAGCAGTTCTTC.

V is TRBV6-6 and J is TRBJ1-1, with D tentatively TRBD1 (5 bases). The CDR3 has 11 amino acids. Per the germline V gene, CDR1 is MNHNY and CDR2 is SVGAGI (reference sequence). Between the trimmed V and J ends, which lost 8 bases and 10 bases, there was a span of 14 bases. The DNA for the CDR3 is TGTGCCAGCGGGGAAACAAGGGGAGCTTTCTTT. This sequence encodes CASGETRGAFF.

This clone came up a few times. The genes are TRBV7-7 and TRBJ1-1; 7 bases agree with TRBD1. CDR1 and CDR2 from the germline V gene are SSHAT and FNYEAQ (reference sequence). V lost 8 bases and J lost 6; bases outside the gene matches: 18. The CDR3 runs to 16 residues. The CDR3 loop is CASYPPGQLTSAEAFF. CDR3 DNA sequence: TGTGCCAGCTATCCGCCGGGACAGCTGACTAGTGCTGAAGCTTTCTTT.

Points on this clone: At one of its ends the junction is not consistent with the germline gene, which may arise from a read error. As DNA, the CDR3 is TGTTCCAGCAGCCAAACGACAGGGGCCATCTACGAGCAGTACTTC. It translates to CSSSQTTGAIYEQYF. The chain combines TRBV7-9 with TRBJ2-7, with TRBD1 matching 8 bases. Germline CDR1 is SEHNR and CDR2 is FQNEAQ (reference sequence). CDR3 length: 15 residues.

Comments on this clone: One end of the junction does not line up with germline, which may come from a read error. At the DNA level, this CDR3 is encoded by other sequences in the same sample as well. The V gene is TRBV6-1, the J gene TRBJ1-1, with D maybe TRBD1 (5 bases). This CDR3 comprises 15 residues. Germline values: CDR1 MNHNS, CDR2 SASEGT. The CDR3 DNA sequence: TGTGCCAGCAGTGTGAGGAGGGGAATGAATACTGAAGCTTTCTTT. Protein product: CASSVRRGMNTEAFF.

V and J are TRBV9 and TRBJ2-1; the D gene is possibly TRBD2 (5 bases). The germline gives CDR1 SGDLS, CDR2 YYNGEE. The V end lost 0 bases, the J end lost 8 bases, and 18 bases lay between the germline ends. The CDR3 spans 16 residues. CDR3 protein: CASSVVVLAPVDEQFF. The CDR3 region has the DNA TGTGCCAGCAGCGTAGTGGTGCTAGCCCCCGTGGATGAGCAGTTCTTC.

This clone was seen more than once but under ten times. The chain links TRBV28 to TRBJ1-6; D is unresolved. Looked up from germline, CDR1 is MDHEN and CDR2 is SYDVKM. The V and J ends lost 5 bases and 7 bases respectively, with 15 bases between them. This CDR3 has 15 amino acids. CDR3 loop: CASSPGGVGNSPLHF. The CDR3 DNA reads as TGTGCCAGCAGTCCTGGAGGCGTTGGGAATTCACCCCTCCACTTT.

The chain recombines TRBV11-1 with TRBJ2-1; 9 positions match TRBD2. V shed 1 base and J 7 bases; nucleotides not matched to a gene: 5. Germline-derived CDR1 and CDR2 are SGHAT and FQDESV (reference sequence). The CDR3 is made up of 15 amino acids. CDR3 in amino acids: CASSLGLAVPNEQFF. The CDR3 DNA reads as TGTGCCAGCAGCTTAGGACTAGCGGTACCAAATGAGCAGTTCTTC.

This chain's CDR3 is CASSYTTGGTEAFF. Written as DNA, the CDR3 is TGTGCCAGCAGTTACACGACAGGGGGCACTGAAGCTTTCTTT. The chain uses TRBV27 and TRBJ1-1; the match to TRBD1 covers 9 bases. The V gene end was trimmed by 4 bases and the J gene end by 4 bases; junction bases not matched to a gene: 4. The CDR3 spans 14 residues. Germline-derived CDR1 and CDR2 are MNHEY and SMNVEV (reference sequence).

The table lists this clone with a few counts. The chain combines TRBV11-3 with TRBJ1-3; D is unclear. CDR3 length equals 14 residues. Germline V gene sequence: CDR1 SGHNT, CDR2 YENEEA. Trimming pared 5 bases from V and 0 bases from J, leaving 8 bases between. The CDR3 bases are TGTGCCAGCAGCCTGGGCCCCTCTGGAAACACCATATATTTT. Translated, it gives CASSLGPSGNTIYF.

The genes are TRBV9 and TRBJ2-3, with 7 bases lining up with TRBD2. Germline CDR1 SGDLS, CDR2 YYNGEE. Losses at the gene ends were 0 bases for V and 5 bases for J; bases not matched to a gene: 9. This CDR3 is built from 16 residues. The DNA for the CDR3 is TGTGCCAGCAGCGTAGCCGGGACCTGGGGGGGAGATACGCAGTATTTT. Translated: CASSVAGTWGGDTQYF.